Listed here are 8 T cell receptor beta chains from one sample, sequenced in a study of immune heterogeneity within non-small cell lung tumors. Bulk tumor genomic DNA was the template, and each sample received about 600 ng. Every primary tumor yielded several biopsies, spaced far apart, that were taken during surgery. Patients went through curative surgery, and their non-small cell lung cancer was untreated and newly diagnosed. For the TCR beta CDR3, multiplex PCR with 32 V and 13 J primers performed the amplification. TCRdb itself ran the multiplex PCR reads through MiXCR, one entry per CDR3 protein. The sample yields 12,000 or so distinct CDR3 sequences, around 29% seen once. Sequenced sample: lung tumor tissue. These receptors came from a man in his fifties with non-small cell lung cancer.

This clonotype was detected ten times or more. J is TRBJ1-2 and V is TRBV18; D possibly corresponds to TRBD1 (5 bases). Trimming left V 0 bases short and J 4 bases short, with 12 bases between. CDR1 is KGHSH and CDR2 is LQKENI in the germline V gene. The CDR3 has 15 residues. CDR3 region: CASSPPVRAGYGYTF. The CDR3 DNA sequence: TGTGCCAGCTCACCACCGGTCAGGGCCGGCTATGGCTACACCTTC.

Notes on this clonotype: This clone may be a read error of a much larger clone one base away. V gene TRBV20-1 combines with J gene TRBJ2-3; 9 bases are a match to TRBD2. The length of the CDR3 is 14 residues. J lost 0 bases, V lost 7 bases, and 5 bases had no gene match. Germline V gene sequence: CDR1 DFQATT, CDR2 SNEGSKA (reference sequence). The DNA of the CDR3 is TGCAGTGAGGGACTAGCAAGTAGCACAGATACGCAGTATTTT. This sequence encodes CSEGLASSTDTQYF.

This clonotype was observed at least ten times. The chain recombines TRBV19 with TRBJ2-7; 10 bases match TRBD1. The CDR3 has 12 amino acids. In germline, CDR1 is LNHDA, CDR2 SQIVND (reference sequence). The J segment lost 3 bases and the V segment lost 8 bases, leaving 1 base of the junction unmatched. The CDR3 bases are TGTGCCAGTGGGGACAGGGGCTACGAGCAGTACTTC. Amino acids: CASGDRGYEQYF.

This clonotype was picked up a small number of times. The rearrangement joins TRBV5-8 to TRBJ2-1; 12 bases agree with TRBD2. Germline V gene lookup returns CDR1 SGHTS and CDR2 YDEGEE. Unmatched junction bases numbered 9, after V lost 4 bases and J lost 10 bases. CDR3 size: 15 residues. CDR3 sequence (DNA): TGTGCCAGCAGCCATTGGACTAGCGGGGCCCCCGAGCAGTTCTTC. Translation gives CASSHWTSGAPEQFF.

This clonotype was recorded at least ten times. The chain links TRBV27 to TRBJ1-4, with 9 positions matching TRBD1. The J segment lost 7 bases and the V segment lost 2 bases, leaving 8 bases of the junction unmatched. Germline CDR1 reads MNHEY; CDR2 reads SMNVEV (reference sequence). There are 16 residues in the CDR3. CDR3 sequence reads: CASSLRSGTGLEKLFF. For the CDR3, the DNA is TGTGCCAGCAGTTTACGGTCCGGGACAGGGCTTGAAAAACTGTTTTTT.

Within the sample, this clonotype is medium-sized. The V and J genes are TRBV6-1 and TRBJ1-3, with a tentative D call TRBD1 (6 bases). Germline CDR1 MNHNS, CDR2 SASEGT. Between the trimmed V and J ends, which lost 6 bases and 1 base, there was a span of 13 bases. The CDR3 totals 15 residues. The CDR3: CASRGQSTSGNTIYF. DNA of the CDR3: TGTGCCAGCAGAGGACAGTCCACTTCTGGAAACACCATATATTTT.

This rearrangement joins TRBV20-1 to TRBJ2-7, with TRBD1 identical over 9 bases. CDR3 length: 15 amino acids. The ends lost 1 base at V and 6 bases at J; junction bases unmatched: 10. CDR1 is DFQATT, CDR2 SNEGSKA, per germline (reference sequence). CDR3 residues: CSARGGTGSPFEQYF. CDR3 coding DNA: TGCAGTGCTAGAGGAGGGACAGGGAGCCCCTTCGAGCAGTACTTC.

Regarding this clonotype: A much larger clone sits a single nucleotide away, making a read error possible. The V gene is TRBV28, the J gene TRBJ1-2; 7 bases are shared with TRBD1. The CDR3 has 16 amino acids. The germline V gene has CDR1 MDHEN and CDR2 SYDVKM. The CDR3 bases are TGTGCCAGCAGTTTCCTCAGGACAGGCCGTAACTATGGCTACAGCTTC. Amino acid sequence: CASSFLRTGRNYGYSF.